Included here is one T cell receptor (beta chain) sequence, with context. The sample belongs to a study of shared clonotypes between healthy human individuals. Turning to the study itself: The people who gave samples were two women and three men aged 18 to 49.

Germline CDR1 is SNHLY and CDR2 is FYNNEI. The CDR3 extends over 12 amino acids. V shed 10 bases and J shed 0 bases, with 9 bases lying between them. CD45RO negativity and positive selection for CCR7 defined naive CD8 cells, a population that excluded terminally differentiated effector memory CD45RA+ cells. The table came from immunoSEQ multiplex PCR; TCRdb's copy has only in-frame clones and leaves some out. Of more than 2 million clones in the sample, less than 95% are singletons; the top ten hold 1% to 1.3%. The clonotype originates from a man between 18 and 35 years old in good health. The chain links TRBV2 to TRBJ1-2, with no clear D. Sequenced input: naive CD8+ T cells sorted from blood. The CDR3 region has the DNA TGTGCCATCGATTTAGCTAACTATGGCTACACCTTC. This gives the protein CAIDLANYGYTF. The variable domain in full, completed from reference TRBV2 and TRBJ1-2, reads EPEVTQTPSHQVTQMGQEVILRCVPISNHLYFYWYRQILGQKVEFLVSFYNNEISEKSEIFDDQFSVERPDGSNFTLKIRSTKLEDSAMYFCAIDLANYGYTFGSGTRLTVV.